The rows below give T cell receptor beta chains drawn from one sample of a study of radiation and T cells in renal cell carcinoma. The repertoire was sequenced with immunoSEQ multiplex PCR; TCRdb's copy has only in-frame clones and lacks some. This table has approximately 150,000 clones, around nine tenths appearing once. The material was blood, obtained from a patient whose treatment included radiotherapy and nephrectomy. Every receptor here comes from a woman between 45 and 60 years old with renal cell carcinoma. Both conserved end residues are part of each CDR3. The D gene is left open where the match is weak. Clone size is given for some rows only: seen once, a few or many times, or a class if the clone is expanded.

J gene	D gene	V gene	clone size	CDR3 protein	CDR3 DNA
TRBJ2-7	-	TRBV4-3	few	CASSQERAFSEQYF	TGCGCCAGCAGCCAAGAAAGGGCCTTCTCCGAGCAGTACTTC
TRBJ1-3	-	TRBV9	-	CASSVGPDRVGNTIYF	TGTGCCAGCAGCGTAGGTCCGGACAGAGTCGGAAACACCATATATTTT
TRBJ1-4	-	TRBV6-5	-	CASTAGSRDEKLFF	TGTGCCAGCACTGCCGGGAGTCGAGATGAAAAACTGTTTTTT
TRBJ2-3	TRBD2	TRBV2	-	CASTYEREGEDTQYF	TGTGCCAGCACCTATGAGCGGGAGGGAGAAGATACGCAGTATTTT
TRBJ1-1	-	TRBV4-1	-	CASSKLRPGYTEAFF	TGCGCCAGCAGCAAGTTGAGGCCGGGATACACTGAAGCTTTCTTT
TRBJ2-4	-	TRBV4-3	-	CASSQVRTQNIQYF	TGCGCCAGCAGCCAAGTCAGGACCCAAAACATTCAGTACTTC
TRBJ1-2	TRBD1	TRBV19	-	CASILTGVFGGYTF	TGTGCCAGTATCCTGACAGGGGTGTTCGGTGGCTACACCTTC
TRBJ2-2	TRBD2	TRBV7-2	-	CASSPGGYTGELFF	TGTGCCAGCAGCCCGGGGGGGTACACCGGGGAGCTGTTTTTT
TRBJ1-1	-	TRBV5-1	-	CASSLGRANGGTEAFF	TGCGCCAGCAGCTTGGGCAGGGCGAACGGTGGAACTGAAGCTTTCTTT
TRBJ2-2	TRBD1	TRBV30	-	CAWRRTGDTGELFF	TGTGCCTGGAGGAGGACAGGGGACACCGGGGAGCTGTTTTTT
TRBJ1-4	TRBD1	TRBV27	once	CASSPTRDSEKLFF	TGTGCCAGCAGTCCAACCCGGGACAGTGAAAAACTGTTTTTT
TRBJ2-3	TRBD2	TRBV28	-	CASSLSGASNTQYF	TGTGCCAGCAGTTTAAGCGGGGCGTCGAATACGCAGTATTTT
TRBJ1-4	-	TRBV4-3	-	CASSPARGGKLFF	TGCGCCAGCAGCCCCGCACGGGGGGGAAAACTGTTTTTT
TRBJ2-7	TRBD1	TRBV5-1	once	CASSLELGGGGEQYF	TGCGCCAGCAGCTTGGAATTAGGGGGCGGAGGCGAGCAGTACTTC